Below, one T cell receptor (beta chain) is given with its context. Its matching antigen is unknown. This specimen comes from a study of T cell responses to AZD1222 COVID-19 vaccine. Study-level findings and limits: Reportedly, nearly half of unique spike TCRs recognized epitopes outside B.1.351/B.1.1.7 mutations. An increase in Spike-specific TCR breadth and depth was observed after two AZD1222 doses. Repertoire sampling was restricted to post-peak T cell response timepoints. Donors in the cohort were predominantly white British and more often female, and clonal diversity was possibly underestimated.

The CDR3 length is 17 residues. Germline CDR1 reads ENHRY; CDR2 reads SYGVKD. V was clipped by 4 bases and J by 4 bases; unmatched bases: 14. Sequencing was performed with immunoSEQ multiplex PCR; in TCRdb, only in-frame clones are kept and a portion is missing. The sample holds more than 150,000 clones; roughly 92% are singletons and the top ten take more than 9%. Sequencing was performed on peripheral blood, taken on day 0 of AZD1222 vaccination. The clonotype comes from an adult in good health. V usage is TRBV10-3 and J usage is TRBJ2-5, with TRBD1 matching over 8 bases. The CDR3 bases are TGTGCCATCAGTGGCGAAACGGGCAGGGGGCAGGGAGAGACCCAGTACTTC. Its protein is CAISGETGRGQGETQYF.